Here is one T cell receptor beta chain with its context. The V gene's germline CDR1 is SGHNT and CDR2 YYREEE (reference sequence). The CDR3 length is 14 residues. The trim removed 4 bases at V and 0 bases at J, leaving 4 bases unmatched. The data were taken from a study of blood T cell repertoires in COVID-19. Study as a whole: Sources were T cells, B-cell-depleted T cells, or PBMCs; the material itself was cDNA or gDNA.

In the original analysis: The assay estimated nucleated cells by amplifying reference gene primers. TCRdb's copy holds only in-frame clones and misses some; the assay was immunoSEQ multiplex PCR. V, J and clone size were drawn from that table, and D and trimming were deduced from the DNA. The sample carries some 230,000 clones, about 86% recorded once. The V call is TRBV5-4, the J call TRBJ2-7, with 7 bases that match TRBD1. Source material: peripheral blood. The clonotype was recovered from a woman under 40 who had recovered from COVID-19. CDR3 DNA: TGTGCCAGCAGCGACAGGGAGAGCTCCTACGAGCAGTACTTC. The encoded protein is CASSDRESSYEQYF. The complete variable domain, with remaining parts taken from reference TRBV5-4 and TRBJ2-7, reads ETGVTQSPTHLIKTRGQQVTLRCSSQSGHNTVSWYQQALGQGPQFIFQYYREEENGRGNFPPRFSGLQFPNYSSELNVNALELDDSALYLCASSDRESSYEQYFGPGTRLTVT.